The 2 T cell receptor beta chains below were found in one sample sequenced in a study of T cells in Graves' hyperthyroidism and ophthalmopathy. The TCR beta CDR3 regions underwent amplification using RNA transcripts as the source. The HTBI primer set was used in a first-round RT-PCR of the TCR CDR3. TCRdb ran MiXCR on the multiplex PCR reads and lists one entry per CDR3 protein. Of some 650,000 distinct CDR3 sequences in the sample, roughly 15% were seen once. Sequencing input: blood. The receptor set was obtained from a woman aged 40 to 50 with Graves' ophthalmopathy.

This clonotype was counted a few times. This sequence joins TRBV20-1 and TRBJ2-7; tentatively, D is TRBD1 or TRBD2 (5 bases each). Germline loops: CDR1 DFQATT, CDR2 SNEGSKA (reference sequence). This CDR3 has 13 residues. V lost 6 bases to trimming and J lost 3 bases, with 15 bases between them. The CDR3 DNA reads TGCAGTGCGGAGATGGGACCGAGCTACGAGCAGTACTTC. As protein: CSAEMGPSYEQYF.

Only a few counts were recorded for this clonotype. The chain links TRBV29-1 to TRBJ1-2, with D possibly being TRBD1 (5 bases). The CDR3 has 13 residues. The germline gives CDR1 SQVTM, CDR2 ANQGSEA. The V and J ends lost 6 bases and 2 bases respectively, with 13 bases between them. In DNA form, the CDR3 reads TGCAGCGTGGGACTGACGGGAAACTATGGCTACACCTTC. Its translation: CSVGLTGNYGYTF.